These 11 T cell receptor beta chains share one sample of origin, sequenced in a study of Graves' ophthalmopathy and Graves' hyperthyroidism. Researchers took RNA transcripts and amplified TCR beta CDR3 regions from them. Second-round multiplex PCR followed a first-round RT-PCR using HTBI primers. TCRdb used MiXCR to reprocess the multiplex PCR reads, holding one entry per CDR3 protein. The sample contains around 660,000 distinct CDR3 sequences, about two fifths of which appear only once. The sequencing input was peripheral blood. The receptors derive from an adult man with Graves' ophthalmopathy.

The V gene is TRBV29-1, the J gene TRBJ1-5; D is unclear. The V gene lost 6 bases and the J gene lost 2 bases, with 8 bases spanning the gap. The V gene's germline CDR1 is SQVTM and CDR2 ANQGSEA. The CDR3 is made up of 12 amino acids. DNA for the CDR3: TGCAGCGTCGGGGTAGGCAATCAGCCCCAGCATTTT. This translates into CSVGVGNQPQHF.

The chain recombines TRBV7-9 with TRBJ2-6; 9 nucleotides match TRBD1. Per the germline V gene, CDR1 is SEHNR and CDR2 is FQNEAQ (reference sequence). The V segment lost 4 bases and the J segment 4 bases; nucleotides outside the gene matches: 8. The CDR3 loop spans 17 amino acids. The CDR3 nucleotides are TGTGCCAGCAGCTCCCTCGACAGGGGGTCCGGGGCCAACGTCCTGACTTTC. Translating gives CASSSLDRGSGANVLTF.

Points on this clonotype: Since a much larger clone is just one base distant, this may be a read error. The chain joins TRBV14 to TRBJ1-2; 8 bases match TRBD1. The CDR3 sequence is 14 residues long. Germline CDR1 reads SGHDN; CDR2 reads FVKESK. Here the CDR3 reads CAGSPDRAGRGYTF. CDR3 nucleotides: TGTGCCGGCAGTCCGGACAGGGCGGGAAGAGGCTACACCTTC.

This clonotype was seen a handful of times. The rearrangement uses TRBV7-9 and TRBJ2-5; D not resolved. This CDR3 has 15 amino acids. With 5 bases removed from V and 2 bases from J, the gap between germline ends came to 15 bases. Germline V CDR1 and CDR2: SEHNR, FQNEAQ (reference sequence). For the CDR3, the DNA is TGTGCCAGCAGCCAAGAAGGAACTGCGCAAGAGACCCAGTACTTC. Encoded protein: CASSQEGTAQETQYF.

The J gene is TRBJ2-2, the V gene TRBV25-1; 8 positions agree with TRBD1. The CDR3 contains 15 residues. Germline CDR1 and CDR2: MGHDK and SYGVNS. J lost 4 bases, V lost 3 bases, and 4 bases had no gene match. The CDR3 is CASSEVGQATGELFF. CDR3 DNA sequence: TGTGCCAGCAGTGAGGTGGGACAGGCCACCGGGGAGCTGTTTTTT.

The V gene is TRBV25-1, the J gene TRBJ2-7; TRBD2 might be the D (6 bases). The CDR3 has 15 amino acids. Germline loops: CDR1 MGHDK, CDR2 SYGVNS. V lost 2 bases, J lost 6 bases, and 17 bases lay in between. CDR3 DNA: TGTGCCAGCAGTGAAGGGGGGACTGCTTCTATCGAGCAGTACTTC. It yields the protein CASSEGGTASIEQYF.

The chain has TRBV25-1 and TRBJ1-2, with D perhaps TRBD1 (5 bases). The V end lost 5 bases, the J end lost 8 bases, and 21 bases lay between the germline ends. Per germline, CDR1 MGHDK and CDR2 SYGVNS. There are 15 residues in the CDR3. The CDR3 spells CASSLTSGQGEGYTF. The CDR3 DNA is TGTGCCAGCAGTCTAACCTCGGGGCAGGGAGAAGGCTACACCTTC.

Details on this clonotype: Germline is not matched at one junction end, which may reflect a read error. The DNA of the CDR3 is TGCAGCGTATCCGGACGGATGAACACCGGGCAGCTGTTTTTT. This gives the protein CSVSGRMNTGQLFF. V usage is TRBV29-1 and J usage is TRBJ2-2, with unresolved D. Germline assignment: CDR1 SQVTM and CDR2 ANQGSEA. This CDR3 region has 14 residues.

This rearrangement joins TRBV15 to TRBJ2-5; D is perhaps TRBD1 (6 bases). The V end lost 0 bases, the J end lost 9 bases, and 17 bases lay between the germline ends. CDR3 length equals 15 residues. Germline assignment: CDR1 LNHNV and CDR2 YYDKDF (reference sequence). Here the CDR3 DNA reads TGTGCCACCAGCAGAGATTGGGGGCTTCATCAGCCCCAGTACTTC. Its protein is CATSRDWGLHQPQYF.

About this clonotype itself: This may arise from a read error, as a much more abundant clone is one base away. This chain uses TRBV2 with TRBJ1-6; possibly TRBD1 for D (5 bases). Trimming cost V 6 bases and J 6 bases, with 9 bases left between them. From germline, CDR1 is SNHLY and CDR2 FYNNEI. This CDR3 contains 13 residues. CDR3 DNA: TGTGCCAGCAGCTCCGGGGCTAATTCACCCCTCCACTTT. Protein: CASSSGANSPLHF.

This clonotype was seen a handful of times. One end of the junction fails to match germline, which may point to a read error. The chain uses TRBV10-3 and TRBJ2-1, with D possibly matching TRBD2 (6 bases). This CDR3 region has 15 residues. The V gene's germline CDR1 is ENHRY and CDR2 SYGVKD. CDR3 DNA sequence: TGTGCCAGCAGTGACCGGGTCCCAGGGAGGAATGAGCAGTTCTTC. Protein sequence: CASSDRVPGRNEQFF.